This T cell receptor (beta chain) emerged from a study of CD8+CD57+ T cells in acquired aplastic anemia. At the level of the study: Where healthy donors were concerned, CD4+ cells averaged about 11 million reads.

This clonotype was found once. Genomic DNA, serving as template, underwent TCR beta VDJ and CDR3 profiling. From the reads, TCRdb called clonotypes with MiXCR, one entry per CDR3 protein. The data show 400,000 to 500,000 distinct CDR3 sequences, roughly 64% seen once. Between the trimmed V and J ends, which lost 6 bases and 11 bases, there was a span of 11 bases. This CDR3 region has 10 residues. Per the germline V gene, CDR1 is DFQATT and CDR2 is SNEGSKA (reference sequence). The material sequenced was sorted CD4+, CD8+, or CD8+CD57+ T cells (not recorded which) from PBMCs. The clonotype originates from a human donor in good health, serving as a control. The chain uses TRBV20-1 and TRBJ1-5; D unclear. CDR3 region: CSAFRGAQHF. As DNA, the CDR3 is TGCAGTGCGTTCCGCGGCGCCCAGCATTTT.